This T cell receptor beta chain emerged from a study of blood T cell repertoires in COVID-19. The CDR3 covers 12 residues. Germline assignment: CDR1 SNHLY and CDR2 FYNNEI. Trimming took off 6 bases at V and 5 bases at J, with 8 bases between the two ends. Under the authors' procedure: Amplified reference gene primers provided the basis for estimating nucleated cell counts. Measured with immunoSEQ multiplex PCR; TCRdb has only the in-frame clones, and not every one. For V, J and clone size, that table is used; D and trimming come from the DNA. The table has about 100,000 clones, roughly 90% seen once. Sequenced input: peripheral blood. The TCR sequence derives from a man aged 60 to 75 with acute or convalescent COVID-19. This chain links TRBV2 with TRBJ1-5; no definite D call. The CDR3 protein is CASREEHQPQHF. DNA of the CDR3: TGTGCCAGCAGGGAGGAGCATCAGCCCCAGCATTTT.